The 30 T cell receptor beta chains below were found in one sample sequenced in a study of PD-L1 blockade in urothelial cancer. TCRdb keeps only in-frame clones here, not all; method: immunoSEQ multiplex PCR. Of roughly 120,000 clones listed, around 89% are singletons. Sample time point: peripheral blood 6 weeks after treatment start. Sequences were derived from PBMCs, sampled around atezolizumab (anti-PD-L1) treatment. The receptors come from a man in his 60s with urothelial cancer.

The V gene is TRBV7-9, the J gene TRBJ2-2; 7 bases agree with TRBD1. CDR3 length: 14 amino acids. Unmatched junction bases numbered 7, after V lost 11 bases and J lost 1 base. The germline CDR1 and CDR2 sequences are SEHNR and FQNEAQ (reference sequence). As DNA, the CDR3 is TGTGCCGGGGACCGGGACAGGAACACCGGGGAGCTGTTTTTT. This encodes CAGDRDRNTGELFF.

The chain carries TRBV28 and TRBJ1-2; D might be TRBD1 (5 bases). Trimming cost V 8 bases and J 4 bases, with 17 bases left between them. The CDR3 runs to 14 residues. Germline V gene lookup returns CDR1 MDHEN and CDR2 SYDVKM. CDR3 sequence: CASGDMGPSYGYTF. The CDR3 bases are TGTGCCAGCGGTGATATGGGGCCTTCCTATGGCTACACCTTC.

V is TRBV23-1 and J is TRBJ2-7; TRBD2 agrees at 7 bases. Being an ORF, TRBV23-1 has a function that is uncertain. The CDR3 covers 13 residues. J was trimmed by 9 bases and V by 7 bases; bases with no gene match: 12. The CDR3 spells CASTPPYTGGQYF. Here the CDR3 DNA reads TGCGCCAGCACCCCGCCGTACACGGGAGGGCAGTACTTC.

The chain has TRBV7-3 and TRBJ2-5; D is perhaps TRBD1 (5 bases). The ends were cut back, 1 base at V and 2 bases at J, with 11 bases in the middle. The CDR3 extends over 15 amino acids. CDR1 is SGHTA, CDR2 FQGTGA, per germline. The CDR3 region has the DNA TGTGCCAGCAGCTTAAATCAGGGCCCACAAGAGACCCAGTACTTC. Residues: CASSLNQGPQETQYF.

The chain carries TRBV5-1 and TRBJ2-1; TRBD2 aligns across 9 bases. CDR1 and CDR2 from the germline V gene are SGHRS and YFSETQ. The V segment lost 4 bases and the J segment 9 bases; nucleotides outside the gene matches: 5. This CDR3 spans 13 amino acids. The chain's CDR3 is CASSGTSPGEQFF. The CDR3 nucleotides read TGCGCCAGCAGCGGGACTAGCCCGGGTGAGCAGTTCTTC. The variable domain in full, completed from reference TRBV5-1 and TRBJ2-1, reads KAGVTQTPRYLIKTRGQQVTLSCSPISGHRSVSWYQQTPGQGLQFLFEYFSETQRNKGNFPGRFSGRQFSNSRSEMNVSTLELGDSALYLCASSGTSPGEQFFGPGTRLTVL.

This clone has just a few counts. The chain uses TRBV29-1 and TRBJ2-7; D possibly corresponds to TRBD1 (6 bases). Germline values: CDR1 SQVTM, CDR2 ANQGSEA. Trimming removed 6 bases from V and 3 bases from J, with 12 bases in between. The CDR3 is 12 residues long. CDR3 residues: CSVTRGGYEQYF. In DNA form, the CDR3 reads TGCAGCGTCACCAGGGGCGGCTACGAGCAGTACTTC.

V and J are TRBV7-8 and TRBJ2-1; D might be TRBD2 (7 bases). Trimming removed 2 bases from V and 6 bases from J, with 32 bases in between. This CDR3 region has 21 residues. In germline, CDR1 is SGHVS, CDR2 FQNEAQ. The CDR3 DNA follows: TGTGCCAGCAGCTTACCGAGGCGGGGGCGAGGGGTCGGGGGTGCAGGCAATGAGCAGTTCTTC. Protein sequence: CASSLPRRGRGVGGAGNEQFF.

This chain connects TRBV10-2 to TRBJ2-7; 9 bases fit TRBD2. The CDR3 has 14 residues. V gave up 3 bases and J gave up 3 bases; unmatched junction bases: 3. Germline V lookup: CDR1 WSHSY, CDR2 SAAADI. CDR3 sequence (DNA): TGCGCCAGCAGTGATTGGCGGGAGGGCTACGAGCAGTACTTC. Protein product: CASSDWREGYEQYF.

The table lists this clone with a count of one. The V call is TRBV10-3, the J call TRBJ2-2, with no clear D. V dropped 7 bases and J dropped 4 bases, with 10 bases sitting between them. The CDR3 has 13 residues. Looked up from germline, CDR1 is ENHRY and CDR2 is SYGVKD. The CDR3 region is CAITEYPTGELFF. The CDR3 nucleotides are TGTGCCATCACGGAGTACCCCACCGGGGAGCTGTTTTTT.

The chain couples TRBV7-9 to TRBJ1-6; no reliable D call. This CDR3 is 14 amino acids long. Trimming removed 5 bases from V and 8 bases from J, with 13 bases in between. Germline values: CDR1 SEHNR, CDR2 FQNEAQ (reference sequence). The CDR3: CASSRDYDHSPLHF. DNA for the CDR3: TGTGCCAGCAGCCGAGACTACGACCATTCACCCCTCCACTTT.

J is TRBJ2-7 and V is TRBV19, with 7 bases aligning to TRBD2. CDR1 LNHDA and CDR2 SQIVND come from the germline V gene (reference sequence). The CDR3 totals 15 residues. The trim removed 7 bases at V and 4 bases at J, leaving 13 bases unmatched. CDR3 nucleotide sequence: TGTGCCAGTACTCGAACGGGAGGAGTGAAATACGAGCAGTACTTC. Protein: CASTRTGGVKYEQYF. Using reference TRBV19 and TRBJ2-7 for the parts outside the CDR3, the full variable domain is DGGITQSPKYLFRKEGQNVTLSCEQNLNHDAMYWYRQDPGQGLRLIYYSQIVNDFQKGDIAEGYSVSREKKESFPLTVTSAQKNPTAFYLCASTRTGGVKYEQYFGPGTRLTVT.

This chain uses TRBV11-1 with TRBJ2-2; 7 bases agree with TRBD1. Germline V lookup: CDR1 SGHAT, CDR2 FQDESV (reference sequence). J gave up 5 bases and V 5 bases, and 8 bases lay outside the gene matches. CDR3 length equals 15 residues. CDR3 DNA: TGTGCCAGCAGCCCTAGACAGGGTAGAACCGGGGAGCTGTTTTTT. Its protein is CASSPRQGRTGELFF.

CDR3 sequence (DNA): TGCGCCAGCAGCTTATCGGGAGAGCAGTACTTC. Its translation: CASSLSGEQYF. The gene calls are TRBV5-1 and TRBJ2-7; the D gene is possibly TRBD2 (5 bases). The CDR3 is made up of 11 amino acids. CDR1 and CDR2 from the germline V gene are SGHRS and YFSETQ. Trimming pared 2 bases from V and 7 bases from J, leaving 7 bases between.

The chain couples TRBV5-1 to TRBJ2-1, with D possibly being TRBD2 (5 bases). Trimming took off 0 bases at V and 2 bases at J, with 6 bases between the two ends. The length of the CDR3 is 14 residues. CDR1 is SGHRS, CDR2 YFSETQ, per germline. The CDR3 DNA is TGCGCCAGCAGCTTGGAACTAGCCTACAATGAGCAGTTCTTC. Translation gives CASSLELAYNEQFF.

This chain uses TRBV6-1 with TRBJ2-1; TRBD1 is a possible D gene (5 bases). In germline, CDR1 is MNHNS, CDR2 SASEGT. The CDR3 runs to 16 residues. Trimming left V 4 bases short and J 4 bases short, with 17 bases between. CDR3 DNA sequence: TGTGCCAGCAGTGGCCCCGACAGATCCGCTTACAATGAGCAGTTCTTC. Protein: CASSGPDRSAYNEQFF.

The V and J genes are TRBV7-4 and TRBJ2-3, with 7 bases matching TRBD1. Germline values: CDR1 SGHVT, CDR2 SQSDAQ. The J segment lost 7 bases and the V segment lost 3 bases, leaving 7 bases of the junction unmatched. This CDR3 has 14 residues. CDR3 protein: CASSFCPTGYTQYF. CDR3 sequence (DNA): TGTGCCAGCAGCTTTTGCCCGACAGGGTATACGCAGTATTTT.

The chain has TRBV4-1 and TRBJ2-7; 9 nucleotides match TRBD1. The CDR3 has 15 residues. The germline V gene encodes CDR1 MGHRA and CDR2 YSYEKL. Germline trimming cut 5 bases from V and 3 bases from J; bases unmatched to any gene: 8. The CDR3 reads CASSTPDRGFYEQYF. The DNA for the CDR3 is TGCGCCAGCAGCACCCCCGACAGGGGGTTCTACGAGCAGTACTTC.

The J gene is TRBJ1-3, the V gene TRBV11-2, with no clear D. The CDR3 loop spans 13 amino acids. Trimming pared 4 bases from V and 6 bases from J, leaving 10 bases between. Germline CDR1 is SGHAT and CDR2 is FQNNGV. Here the CDR3 reads CASSYGGTNTIYF. The CDR3 DNA follows: TGTGCCAGCAGCTATGGAGGTACAAACACCATATATTTT. Supplemented by reference TRBV11-2 and TRBJ1-3, the full variable domain reads EAGVAQSPRYKIIEKRQSVAFWCNPISGHATLYWYQQILGQGPKLLIQFQNNGVVDDSQLPKDRFSAERLKGVDSTLKIQPAKLEDSAVYLCASSYGGTNTIYFGEGSWLTVV.

Here the CDR3 reads CASSPVGTDGDYEQYF. DNA for the CDR3: TGTGCCAGCAGCCCCGTGGGGACAGACGGGGACTACGAGCAGTACTTC. This chain links TRBV7-9 with TRBJ2-7, with 7 bases matching TRBD1. The germline gives CDR1 SEHNR, CDR2 FQNEAQ (reference sequence). The CDR3 length is 16 residues. After removal of 5 bases from V and 3 bases from J, the junction contained 13 bases not matched to a gene. Complete variable domain (other parts from reference TRBV7-9 and TRBJ2-7): DTGVSQNPRHKITKRGQNVTFRCDPISEHNRLYWYRQTLGQGPEFLTYFQNEAQLEKSRLLSDRFSAERPKGSFSTLEIQRTEQGDSAMYLCASSPVGTDGDYEQYFGPGTRLTVT.

The rearrangement joins TRBV5-1 to TRBJ2-1, with 9 positions matching TRBD2. Germline CDR1 and CDR2: SGHRS and YFSETQ. This CDR3 region has 16 residues. V shed 4 bases and J 2 bases; nucleotides not matched to a gene: 7. The CDR3 DNA follows: TGCGCCAGCAGCGGGGGGGCGGGAGGGCCCTACAATGAGCAGTTCTTC. Protein product: CASSGGAGGPYNEQFF.

The chain links TRBV5-6 to TRBJ2-7, with a weak D call TRBD2 (5 bases). CDR3 length: 13 amino acids. Germline loops: CDR1 SGHDT, CDR2 YYEEEE. Trimming shortened V by 4 bases and J by 4 bases, and 12 bases separated the two germline ends. CDR3 residues: CASSPTSGYEQYF. CDR3 DNA sequence: TGTGCCAGCAGCCCAACGTCGGGGTACGAGCAGTACTTC.

A few counts support this clone. Additional DNA sequences in this sample encode the identical CDR3. V usage is TRBV2 and J usage is TRBJ1-5; 7 bases are a match to TRBD1. The CDR3 is 14 amino acids. Germline V gene sequence: CDR1 SNHLY, CDR2 FYNNEI. V gave up 6 bases and J gave up 2 bases; unmatched junction bases: 4. CDR3 loop: CASSRTGGNQPQHF. Here the CDR3 DNA reads TGTGCCAGCAGCCGAACAGGGGGCAATCAGCCCCAGCATTTT.

The CDR3 loop reads CASSPSGGGNYGYTF. The CDR3 DNA reads TGTGCCAGCTCACCATCGGGAGGGGGAAACTATGGCTACACCTTC. The V call is TRBV18, the J call TRBJ1-2; D is possibly TRBD1 (6 bases). V was clipped by 2 bases and J by 2 bases, with 12 bases between them. Germline CDR1 KGHSH, CDR2 LQKENI. This CDR3 is 15 amino acids long.

The chain carries TRBV5-1 and TRBJ1-6; TRBD1 is a possible D gene (5 bases). V was pared by 3 bases and J by 5 bases, with 12 bases between. The length of the CDR3 is 15 residues. Germline V gene sequence: CDR1 SGHRS, CDR2 YFSETQ. The CDR3 sequence: CASSSGTFDNSPLHF. For the CDR3, the DNA is TGCGCCAGCAGCTCCGGGACTTTCGATAATTCACCCCTCCACTTT.

V gene TRBV11-2 combines with J gene TRBJ1-4; the match to TRBD1 covers 12 bases. The germline V gene has CDR1 SGHAT and CDR2 FQNNGV. Unmatched junction bases numbered 14, after V lost 6 bases and J lost 12 bases. The CDR3 has 16 amino acids. CDR3 sequence: CASSSPGQGARGELFF. The CDR3 DNA sequence: TGTGCCAGCAGTTCCCCGGGACAGGGGGCCAGAGGTGAACTGTTTTTT.

This chain connects TRBV10-2 to TRBJ2-2, with D possibly being TRBD1 (6 bases). CDR1 WSHSY and CDR2 SAAADI come from the germline V gene. The CDR3 is 14 residues long. With 7 bases removed from V and 7 bases from J, the gap between germline ends came to 16 bases. The CDR3 loop is CASTSGDRYGELFF. Written as DNA, the CDR3 is TGCGCCAGCACCTCAGGGGACCGGTACGGGGAGCTGTTTTTT.

J is TRBJ1-4 and V is TRBV12-2; the table assigns TRBD1, which was not confirmed against the DNA. TRBV12-2 constitutes a pseudogene. The CDR3 runs 15 residues. The CDR3 bases are TGTGCAAGTCGCTTAGTCGCAGGGACAGGGGGAAAACTGTTTTTT. Residues: CASRLVAGTGGKLFF.

This clone was counted once. The gene calls are TRBV28 and TRBJ2-5; D may be TRBD2 (5 bases). Germline V gene sequence: CDR1 MDHEN, CDR2 SYDVKM. The CDR3 loop spans 17 amino acids. The V and J ends lost 3 bases and 0 bases respectively, with 17 bases between them. The CDR3 nucleotides are TGTGCCAGCAGTTTTGCCGGGGTCGGGCAAAACCAAGAGACCCAGTACTTC. This encodes CASSFAGVGQNQETQYF.

The chain uses TRBV2 and TRBJ1-5, with 9 bases fitting TRBD1. The CDR3 covers 13 residues. CDR1 is SNHLY and CDR2 is FYNNEI in the germline V gene. J lost 7 bases, V lost 4 bases, and 2 bases had no gene match. CDR3: CASSAGTGQPQHF. CDR3 DNA sequence: TGTGCCAGCAGTGCCGGGACAGGGCAGCCCCAGCATTTT.

The genes are TRBV30 and TRBJ1-2; D possibly corresponds to TRBD1 (6 bases). The ends were cut back, 2 bases at V and 3 bases at J, with 10 bases in the middle. Germline V lookup: CDR1 GTSNPN, CDR2 SVGIG (reference sequence). This CDR3 has 13 amino acids. The CDR3 reads CAWSRGSDYGYTF. DNA of the CDR3: TGTGCCTGGAGTAGGGGGTCCGACTATGGCTACACCTTC.